The next 31 T cell receptor beta chains were all read from a single sample in a study of CD8 T cells in Susac syndrome. It was with random hexamers that about 0.45 to 1 ug RNA was reverse transcribed. Each CDR3 protein is one row after TCRdb ran MiXCR on the immunoSEQ multiplex PCR reads. The profile covers approximately 210,000 distinct CDR3 sequences, with around 93% appearing a single time and about 0.14% taken by the ten largest. Source material: CD4+ T cells from PBMCs. These receptors all come from a human donor with Susac syndrome.

The rearrangement uses TRBV5-1 and TRBJ2-7; the D gene is possibly TRBD1 (5 bases). The ends were cut back, 4 bases at V and 6 bases at J, with 17 bases in the middle. CDR1 and CDR2 (germline): SGHRS, YFSETQ. The CDR3 extends over 14 amino acids. The CDR3 DNA reads TGCGCCAGCAGCGGCCAAACAGGACCGGGCGAGCAGTACTTC. It encodes CASSGQTGPGEQYF.

The chain combines TRBV6-5 with TRBJ1-4; D is ambiguous. Germline V lookup: CDR1 MNHEY, CDR2 SVGAGI. V shed 6 bases and J shed 1 base, with 9 bases lying between them. The CDR3 has 14 residues. This chain's CDR3 is CASRPHRTNEKLFF. In DNA, the CDR3 is TGTGCCAGCAGACCTCACCGAACTAATGAAAAACTGTTTTTT.

The rearrangement uses TRBV28 and TRBJ1-2; D gene ambiguous. The V and J ends lost 3 bases and 4 bases respectively, with 15 bases between them. The CDR3 has 15 residues. CDR1 MDHEN and CDR2 SYDVKM come from the germline V gene. This CDR3 is CASSFGGNPSYGYTF. The CDR3 nucleotides are TGTGCCAGCAGTTTTGGAGGGAACCCCAGCTATGGCTACACCTTC.

This chain links TRBV10-3 with TRBJ2-2; perhaps TRBD1 as D (6 bases). The CDR3 sequence is 12 residues long. Germline CDR1 and CDR2: ENHRY and SYGVKD. Deletions cut 5 bases from V and 5 bases from J, with 6 bases between. The CDR3 spells CAISQGTGELFF. The CDR3 nucleotides are TGTGCCATCAGTCAGGGGACCGGGGAGCTGTTTTTT.

This chain connects TRBV7-2 to TRBJ1-5, with a tentative D call TRBD1 (5 bases). CDR3 length: 15 amino acids. V dropped 7 bases and J dropped 0 bases, with 13 bases sitting between them. The germline V gene has CDR1 SGHTA and CDR2 FQGNSA. This CDR3 is CASTIQGFSNQPQHF. The CDR3, as DNA: TGTGCCAGCACCATCCAGGGATTTAGCAATCAGCCCCAGCATTTT. The whole variable domain, filled in from reference TRBV7-2 and TRBJ1-5, reads GAGVSQSPSNKVTEKGKDVELRCDPISGHTALYWYRQSLGQGLEFLIYFQGNSAPDKSGLPSDRFSAERTGGSVSTLTIQRTQQEDSAVYLCASTIQGFSNQPQHFGDGTRLSIL.

The chain uses TRBV10-2 and TRBJ1-2; the D is unclear. The CDR3 has 13 residues. Germline CDR1 WSHSY, CDR2 SAAADI. V was cut by 0 bases and J by 7 bases, with 9 bases left in between. The CDR3 DNA reads as TGCGCCAGCAGTGAGTCAGTCAAGGCTGGCTACACCTTC. It encodes CASSESVKAGYTF.

CDR3 coding DNA: TGCAGTGCTAGAGCCCCATTGGGGGGTGGGCGCGCTGAAGCTTTCTTT. This translates into CSARAPLGGGRAEAFF. The J gene is TRBJ1-1, the V gene TRBV20-1, with D perhaps matching TRBD1 (5 bases). Germline CDR1 and CDR2: DFQATT and SNEGSKA (reference sequence). This CDR3 contains 16 residues. Trimming removed 1 base at V and 6 bases at J, with 21 bases between.

The genes are TRBV5-1 and TRBJ2-2; D not resolved. V was trimmed by 2 bases and J by 1 base, leaving 12 bases between them. CDR1 and CDR2 from the germline V gene are SGHRS and YFSETQ. The CDR3 has 16 amino acids. CDR3 residues: CASSLRVAQNTGELFF. CDR3 DNA sequence: TGCGCCAGCAGCTTACGGGTAGCCCAGAACACCGGGGAGCTGTTTTTT.

V is TRBV4-3 and J is TRBJ2-2; D might be TRBD2 (6 bases). Germline CDR1 reads LGHNA; CDR2 reads YSLEER. The CDR3 consists of 16 residues. V was pared by 2 bases and J by 2 bases, with 12 bases between. The CDR3 reads CASSQYRDFNTGELFF. In nucleotides, the CDR3 is TGCGCCAGCAGCCAATACCGGGACTTTAACACCGGGGAGCTGTTTTTT.

V usage is TRBV27 and J usage is TRBJ1-5; a weak D match, TRBD1 (5 bases). Between the trimmed V and J ends, which lost 6 bases and 5 bases, there was a span of 20 bases. CDR1 is MNHEY and CDR2 is SMNVEV in the germline V gene (reference sequence). The CDR3 is 16 amino acids. CDR3 protein: CASRRGQGRVDQPQHF. Written as DNA, the CDR3 is TGTGCCAGCAGGCGAGGGCAGGGACGGGTGGATCAGCCCCAGCATTTT.

The chain uses TRBV20-1 and TRBJ2-3; 9 bases agree with TRBD1. Per the germline V gene, CDR1 is DFQATT and CDR2 is SNEGSKA (reference sequence). V shed 5 bases and J 0 bases; nucleotides not matched to a gene: 6. CDR3 length: 15 amino acids. CDR3 DNA: TGCAGTGCTGAGGACAGGGGTATTAGCACAGATACGCAGTATTTT. Translation: CSAEDRGISTDTQYF.

The CDR3 DNA reads as TGTGCCACCAGTGACCCGACAGGGGGGAAAGAGACCCAGTACTTC. Protein product: CATSDPTGGKETQYF. The rearrangement uses TRBV24-1 and TRBJ2-5; TRBD1 matches 9 bases. Germline CDR1 is KGHDR and CDR2 is SFDVKD. This CDR3 comprises 15 residues. After removal of 4 bases from V and 3 bases from J, the junction contained 5 bases not matched to a gene.

The genes are TRBV7-9 and TRBJ1-1; possibly TRBD1 for D (5 bases). This CDR3 contains 16 residues. Germline CDR1 SEHNR, CDR2 FQNEAQ (reference sequence). The V gene lost 3 bases and the J gene lost 3 bases, with 17 bases spanning the gap. CDR3 DNA sequence: TGTGCCAGCAGCTTCAGGGACCTTTCGGCGGACACTGAAGCTTTCTTT. The encoded protein is CASSFRDLSADTEAFF.

This clonotype was observed once. The chain carries TRBV18 and TRBJ1-1; D gene uncertain. CDR3 length equals 18 residues. Trimming removed 3 bases from V and 0 bases from J, with 20 bases in between. Per germline, CDR1 KGHSH and CDR2 LQKENI. Written as DNA, the CDR3 is TGTGCCAGCTCACCCCCGGGGAGGGTCGGTACTATGAACACTGAAGCTTTCTTT. This encodes CASSPPGRVGTMNTEAFF.

The chain is built from TRBV5-4 and TRBJ2-2; D not certain. The CDR3 runs to 14 residues. V was trimmed by 2 bases and J by 5 bases, leaving 10 bases between them. Per the germline V gene, CDR1 is SGHNT and CDR2 is YYREEE (reference sequence). CDR3 region: CASSFSSGTGELFF. CDR3 sequence (DNA): TGTGCCAGCAGCTTCTCCTCGGGTACCGGGGAGCTGTTTTTT.

The gene calls are TRBV19 and TRBJ1-1; 7 nucleotides line up with TRBD1. V lost 11 bases, J lost 0 bases, and 15 bases stayed unmatched. Germline-derived CDR1 and CDR2 are LNHDA and SQIVND (reference sequence). The CDR3 has 16 amino acids. The chain's CDR3 is CASLRQGSHMNTEAFF. In nucleotides, the CDR3 is TGTGCCTCCCTCCGACAGGGCAGTCACATGAACACTGAAGCTTTCTTT.

This chain connects TRBV20-1 to TRBJ1-2; maybe TRBD1 (5 bases). Looked up from germline, CDR1 is DFQATT and CDR2 is SNEGSKA (reference sequence). CDR3 length: 13 amino acids. Trimming removed 3 bases from V and 8 bases from J, with 16 bases in between. CDR3 residues: CSASTDIELGYTF. CDR3 in DNA: TGCAGTGCTAGTACGGACATTGAGTTGGGCTACACCTTC.

The CDR3 is CASSFTTGVDTQYF. The CDR3 DNA is TGTGCCAGCAGCTTCACGACGGGGGTAGATACGCAGTATTTT. The rearrangement uses TRBV14 and TRBJ2-3; possibly TRBD2 for D (6 bases). The V gene's germline CDR1 is SGHDN and CDR2 FVKESK. V lost 5 bases and J lost 5, with 14 bases in between. The length of the CDR3 is 14 residues.

The chain links TRBV11-2 to TRBJ1-1, with 7 nucleotides matching TRBD1. The CDR3 totals 11 residues. CDR1 is SGHAT and CDR2 is FQNNGV in the germline V gene. V lost 8 bases and J lost 8; bases outside the gene matches: 5. CDR3 DNA: TGTGCCAGCGGACTGGACAGGGAAGCTTTCTTT. This translates into CASGLDREAFF.

The genes are TRBV15 and TRBJ1-1; no firm D call. Deletions cut 0 bases from V and 0 bases from J, with 8 bases between. The germline V gene encodes CDR1 LNHNV and CDR2 YYDKDF (reference sequence). The CDR3 runs 15 residues. In DNA, the CDR3 is TGTGCCACCAGCAGAGACAGCATCATGAACACTGAAGCTTTCTTT. Its protein product is CATSRDSIMNTEAFF. Together with reference TRBV15 and TRBJ1-1, the CDR3 gives the full variable domain: DAMVIQNPRYQVTQFGKPVTLSCSQTLNHNVMYWYQQKSSQAPKLLFHYYDKDFNNEADTPDNFQSRRPNTSFCFLDIRSPGLGDTAMYLCATSRDSIMNTEAFFGQGTRLTVV.

The CDR3 coding sequence is TGTGCCACCAAATGGGGGTATGGCTACACCTTC. It translates to CATKWGYGYTF. The chain carries TRBV7-6 and TRBJ1-2, with D perhaps matching TRBD1 (5 bases). Germline V gene data show CDR1 as SGHVS and CDR2 as FNYEAQ. The CDR3 runs 11 residues. V was trimmed by 10 bases and J by 5 bases, leaving 11 bases between them.

The chain employs TRBV12-3 or TRBV12-4 and TRBJ1-1, with D unresolved. The V and J ends lost 3 bases and 10 bases respectively, with 12 bases between them. The CDR3 sequence is 12 residues long. The CDR3 nucleotides are TGTGCCAGCAGTTTCCTACGGACGGCAGCTTTCTTT. Its translation is CASSFLRTAAFF.

In nucleotides, the CDR3 is TGCAGCGTTGTACCTTGGACAGGGATGAACACTGAAGCTTTCTTT. It translates to CSVVPWTGMNTEAFF. This sequence joins TRBV29-1 and TRBJ1-1, with TRBD1 matching over 8 bases. Germline V gene sequence: CDR1 SQVTM, CDR2 ANQGSEA. The V and J ends lost 4 bases and 0 bases, in that order; junction bases with no gene match: 7. CDR3 length: 15 residues.

This chain uses TRBV7-2 with TRBJ1-2; possibly TRBD1 for D (6 bases). Germline V gene sequence: CDR1 SGHTA, CDR2 FQGNSA. This CDR3 is built from 14 residues. Trimming left V 2 bases short and J 2 bases short, with 9 bases between. The CDR3 nucleotides read TGTGCCAGCAGCTTAAGTACAGGGAACTATGGCTACACCTTC. It translates to CASSLSTGNYGYTF.

The rearrangement links TRBV4-2 to TRBJ1-5, with D perhaps TRBD1 (5 bases). Trimming took 0 bases from V and 0 from J, leaving 15 bases between them. This CDR3 contains 18 residues. Germline CDR1 LGHNA, CDR2 YNFKEQ. The CDR3 spells CASSQDIVGAISNQPQHF. The CDR3 coding sequence is TGTGCCAGCAGCCAAGATATAGTCGGGGCAATTAGCAATCAGCCCCAGCATTTT.

The chain employs TRBV28 and TRBJ1-6; TRBD1 is a possible D gene (5 bases). CDR3 size: 14 residues. V was cut by 5 bases and J by 6 bases, with 11 bases left in between. Germline CDR1 and CDR2: MDHEN and SYDVKM. CDR3 DNA sequence: TGTGCCAGCAGTGCCGGGACGGGTAATTCACCCCTCCACTTT. Encoded protein: CASSAGTGNSPLHF.

The CDR3 loop is CASSLTGQGSTEAFF. In nucleotides, the CDR3 is TGTGCCAGCAGCTTAACCGGCCAGGGGAGCACTGAAGCTTTCTTT. The rearrangement uses TRBV7-3 and TRBJ1-1; D is perhaps TRBD1 (6 bases). Germline CDR1 SGHTA, CDR2 FQGTGA. V lost 0 bases and J lost 4, with 12 bases in between. The CDR3 runs to 15 residues.

This CDR3 is CASSARTGGATDTQYF. The CDR3 DNA is TGTGCCAGCAGTGCCCGGACAGGGGGCGCGACAGATACGCAGTATTTT. The chain is built from TRBV6-1 and TRBJ2-3; TRBD1 aligns across 11 bases. V lost 4 bases and J lost 3; bases outside the gene matches: 6. The CDR3 has 16 residues. The germline V gene has CDR1 MNHNS and CDR2 SASEGT.

The chain couples TRBV18 to TRBJ2-5; weak D call: TRBD2 (5 bases). V lost 1 base and J 5 bases, leaving 8 bases between the germline ends. The CDR3 is 13 amino acids. The germline gives CDR1 KGHSH, CDR2 LQKENI. The CDR3 loop reads CASSPLSEETQYF. The CDR3 coding sequence is TGTGCCAGCTCACCACTTAGCGAGGAGACCCAGTACTTC.

DNA for the CDR3: TGTGCCAGCAGCCCCCAGGGAGGCATCGGCACTGAAGCTTTCTTT. It encodes CASSPQGGIGTEAFF. The chain carries TRBV11-2 and TRBJ1-1; tentatively, D is TRBD1 (5 bases). This CDR3 region has 15 residues. V lost 5 bases and J 4 bases, leaving 17 bases between the germline ends. Per the germline V gene, CDR1 is SGHAT and CDR2 is FQNNGV.

The chain uses TRBV6-2 or TRBV6-3 and TRBJ1-5, with unresolved D. The length of the CDR3 is 11 residues. V gave up 2 bases and J gave up 11 bases, with 7 bases separating them. Germline loops: CDR1 MNHEY, CDR2 SVGEGT. CDR3 sequence: CASSYGPTQHF. In DNA form, the CDR3 reads TGTGCCAGCAGTTACGGGCCTACCCAGCATTTT.